The 7 T cell receptor beta chains below come from one sample, sequenced in a study of Tregs in tolerant kidney transplant recipients. Assay used: immunoSEQ multiplex PCR; TCRdb lists only in-frame clones, some missing. The sample has tens of thousands of clones, roughly 98% seen once. The input for sequencing was CD4+ T cells from blood, taken before the transplant. These receptors were collected from a human donor who received a combined kidney and bone marrow transplant.

This clone was recorded only once. The chain employs TRBV19 and TRBJ1-5, with 8 bases aligning to TRBD1. This CDR3 has 15 amino acids. Germline assignment: CDR1 LNHDA and CDR2 SQIVND (reference sequence). The junction had 6 bases not matched to a gene; V was cut back by 4 bases and J by 4 bases. This chain's CDR3 is CASSTPGTGNQPQHF. CDR3 DNA: TGTGCCAGTAGTACCCCCGGGACAGGTAATCAGCCCCAGCATTTT.

This chain links TRBV4-3 with TRBJ1-2; 9 bases are a match to TRBD1. Unmatched junction bases numbered 11, after V lost 4 bases and J lost 8 bases. The CDR3 contains 15 residues. Germline V gives CDR1 LGHNA, CDR2 YSLEER. The CDR3 bases are TGCGCCAGCAGCCCTCGCTTACAGGGGGCCCAGGGCTACACCTTC. As protein: CASSPRLQGAQGYTF.

The V and J genes are TRBV4-1 and TRBJ2-2; D gene ambiguous. This CDR3 has 14 amino acids. The V end lost 2 bases, the J end lost 7 bases, and 11 bases lay between the germline ends. The germline gives CDR1 MGHRA, CDR2 YSYEKL. The DNA for the CDR3 is TGCGCCAGCAGCCAAAAAATCGCGAGCGGGGAGCTGTTTTTT. As protein: CASSQKIASGELFF.

This clone was picked up one time. The J gene is TRBJ2-3, the V gene TRBV5-1; 7 bases agree with TRBD1. After removal of 4 bases from V and 6 bases from J, the junction contained 20 bases not matched to a gene. CDR3 size: 18 residues. The germline gives CDR1 SGHRS, CDR2 YFSETQ. The CDR3, as DNA: TGCGCCAGCAGCCCGGACAGCCGATATCGGACAGGTCGGGATACGCAGTATTTT. Its protein is CASSPDSRYRTGRDTQYF. Supplemented by reference TRBV5-1 and TRBJ2-3, the full variable domain reads KAGVTQTPRYLIKTRGQQVTLSCSPISGHRSVSWYQQTPGQGLQFLFEYFSETQRNKGNFPGRFSGRQFSNSRSEMNVSTLELGDSALYLCASSPDSRYRTGRDTQYFGPGTRLTVL.

The CDR3 bases are TGTGCCAGCAGCTTACAGGCTAACGGGGCCAACGTCCTGACTTTC. It translates to CASSLQANGANVLTF. This chain uses TRBV5-4 with TRBJ2-6; maybe TRBD1 (5 bases). The CDR3 extends over 15 amino acids. V was cut by 2 bases and J by 4 bases, with 10 bases left in between. Germline lookup yields CDR1 SGHNT and CDR2 YYREEE (reference sequence). Full variable domain (rest looked up from reference TRBV5-4 and TRBJ2-6): ETGVTQSPTHLIKTRGQQVTLRCSSQSGHNTVSWYQQALGQGPQFIFQYYREEENGRGNFPPRFSGLQFPNYSSELNVNALELDDSALYLCASSLQANGANVLTFGAGSRLTVL.

The CDR3: CASSLQTSGRETQYF. The CDR3 DNA follows: TGTGCCAGTAGTCTTCAAACTAGCGGGAGAGAGACCCAGTACTTC. The chain recombines TRBV19 with TRBJ2-5, with 11 nucleotides matching TRBD2. The CDR3 totals 15 residues. V lost 5 bases to trimming and J lost 4 bases; unmatched junction nucleotides: 6. Germline V gene sequence: CDR1 LNHDA, CDR2 SQIVND (reference sequence). The whole variable domain, filled in from reference TRBV19 and TRBJ2-5, reads DGGITQSPKYLFRKEGQNVTLSCEQNLNHDAMYWYRQDPGQGLRLIYYSQIVNDFQKGDIAEGYSVSREKKESFPLTVTSAQKNPTAFYLCASSLQTSGRETQYFGPGTRLLVL.

The gene calls are TRBV7-2 and TRBJ2-7; D is perhaps TRBD1 (7 bases). The CDR3 has 15 amino acids. Germline assignment: CDR1 SGHTA and CDR2 FQGNSA. V dropped 6 bases and J dropped 3 bases, with 18 bases sitting between them. As DNA, the CDR3 is TGTGCCAGCAGACTCACGACAGGGAGGAACTACGAGCAGTACTTC. Its translation is CASRLTTGRNYEQYF.